This T cell receptor (beta chain) was obtained from a study of T cells in Graves' hyperthyroidism and ophthalmopathy. Findings and limits, study-wide: Patients with ophthalmopathy were separated from those with stable hyperthyroidism by a 13 V-J model.

TCR beta CDR3 sequences were amplified from RNA transcripts. Primed by the HTBI set, a first-round RT-PCR was run on the TCR CDR3. MiXCR, applied by TCRdb to the multiplex PCR reads, yields one record per CDR3 protein. The table includes 650,000 to 850,000 distinct CDR3 sequences, around 20% detected once. The study based diagnoses on clinical symptoms, serum thyroxine and TRAb, thyroid ultrasound and orbital computed tomography. The study collected blood at first hyperthyroidism diagnosis, before any ophthalmopathy symptoms arose. This clonotype showed up many times. Antigen: not known. CDR1 is LNHDA and CDR2 is SQIVND in the germline V gene (reference sequence). V was clipped by 3 bases and J by 0 bases, with 8 bases between them. The CDR3 contains 14 residues.

Input material: blood. The TCR originated in a woman aged 50 to 60 with Graves' hyperthyroidism that later progressed to Graves' ophthalmopathy. The chain is built from TRBV19 and TRBJ1-1; D not resolved. The CDR3 DNA reads TGTGCCAGTAGTATTCAGGCAGTGAACACTGAAGCTTTCTTT. Protein: CASSIQAVNTEAFF. Complete variable domain (other parts from reference TRBV19 and TRBJ1-1): DGGITQSPKYLFRKEGQNVTLSCEQNLNHDAMYWYRQDPGQGLRLIYYSQIVNDFQKGDIAEGYSVSREKKESFPLTVTSAQKNPTAFYLCASSIQAVNTEAFFGQGTRLTVV.